The 13 T cell receptor beta chains below were found in one sample sequenced in a study of blood T cell repertoires in COVID-19. The table came from immunoSEQ multiplex PCR; TCRdb's copy has only in-frame clones and leaves some out. The profile shows about 160,000 clones, roughly 90% of them singletons. Sequenced: PBMCs or T cells enriched from blood (not recorded which). All receptors derive from a woman in her 50s who had recovered from COVID-19.

V is TRBV11-2 and J is TRBJ1-2; D is uncertain. This CDR3 has 14 residues. Germline loops: CDR1 SGHAT, CDR2 FQNNGV. V lost 1 base to trimming and J lost 0 bases, with 6 bases between them. In nucleotides, the CDR3 is TGTGCCAGCAGCTTAGGGCAGGCTAACTATGGCTACACCTTC. Translation: CASSLGQANYGYTF.

This clone was seen once. This chain's CDR3 is CARHDQGGSFAEAFF. DNA of the CDR3: TGTGCCAGGCACGACCAGGGAGGAAGTTTCGCTGAAGCTTTCTTT. This chain joins TRBV5-4 and TRBJ1-1; tentatively, D is TRBD1 (5 bases). V was trimmed by 8 bases and J by 6 bases, leaving 23 bases between them. The germline V gene encodes CDR1 SGHNT and CDR2 YYREEE (reference sequence). The length of the CDR3 is 15 residues.

V and J are TRBV7-2 and TRBJ1-3; no clear D. Between the trimmed V and J ends, which lost 3 bases and 2 bases, there was a span of 8 bases. Germline CDR1 and CDR2: SGHTA and FQGNSA. This CDR3 is 14 amino acids long. The CDR3 is CASSLAGPGNTIYF. The CDR3 DNA follows: TGTGCCAGCAGCTTGGCAGGCCCTGGAAACACCATATATTTT.

V and J are TRBV7-2 and TRBJ2-3, with 8 bases fitting TRBD2. Unmatched junction bases numbered 8, after V lost 4 bases and J lost 5 bases. The CDR3 is 15 amino acids. In germline, CDR1 is SGHTA, CDR2 FQGNSA. In DNA form, the CDR3 reads TGTGCCAGCAGCTCGGGTAGCGGGGCCCGAGATACGCAGTATTTT. Translation: CASSSGSGARDTQYF.

The chain carries TRBV2 and TRBJ2-2; 13 bases agree with TRBD2. The length of the CDR3 is 17 residues. Looked up from germline, CDR1 is SNHLY and CDR2 is FYNNEI. Trimming cost V 7 bases and J 2 bases; bases outside gene matches: 7. CDR3 protein: CASNTGLAGLNTGELFF. The CDR3 coding sequence is TGTGCCAGCAACACGGGACTAGCGGGGTTAAACACCGGGGAGCTGTTTTTT. Full variable domain (remainder filled in from reference TRBV2 and TRBJ2-2): EPEVTQTPSHQVTQMGQEVILRCVPISNHLYFYWYRQILGQKVEFLVSFYNNEISEKSEIFDDQFSVERPDGSNFTLKIRSTKLEDSAMYFCASNTGLAGLNTGELFFGEGSRLTVL.

The chain is built from TRBV6-5 and TRBJ1-1; maybe TRBD1 (6 bases). V dropped 6 bases and J dropped 4 bases, with 12 bases sitting between them. Germline V gene lookup returns CDR1 MNHEY and CDR2 SVGAGI. The CDR3 covers 13 residues. The CDR3 DNA follows: TGTGCCAGCAGGGACAGTCCGACCACTGAAGCTTTCTTT. It codes for CASRDSPTTEAFF.

The rearrangement uses TRBV27 and TRBJ1-1; 7 nucleotides match TRBD1. Germline V gene lookup returns CDR1 MNHEY and CDR2 SMNVEV (reference sequence). The CDR3 consists of 14 residues. Unmatched junction bases numbered 4, after V lost 5 bases and J lost 1 base. The CDR3 DNA follows: TGTGCCAGCAGTCGGGGACAGACGAACACTGAAGCTTTCTTT. Translating it yields CASSRGQTNTEAFF.

The V gene is TRBV14, the J gene TRBJ2-7; 8 bases are shared with TRBD1. V shed 3 bases and J 5 bases; nucleotides not matched to a gene: 3. The CDR3 has 13 amino acids. Germline CDR1 SGHDN, CDR2 FVKESK. DNA for the CDR3: TGTGCCAGCAGCCACACAGGGGGAAACGAGCAGTACTTC. Translation: CASSHTGGNEQYF.

This chain connects TRBV4-3 to TRBJ1-2, with 8 positions matching TRBD1. CDR1 LGHNA and CDR2 YSLEER come from the germline V gene. Unmatched junction bases numbered 7, after V lost 0 bases and J lost 4 bases. The CDR3 sequence is 16 residues long. CDR3 bases: TGCGCCAGCAGCCAAGATTCTGGGACAGGAGGCTATGGCTACACCTTC. This gives the protein CASSQDSGTGGYGYTF.

V gene TRBV7-2 combines with J gene TRBJ2-1, with D perhaps TRBD1 (6 bases). Trimming took off 4 bases at V and 10 bases at J, with 11 bases between the two ends. Germline V lookup: CDR1 SGHTA, CDR2 FQGNSA. The length of the CDR3 is 12 residues. DNA for the CDR3: TGTGCCAGCAGCTCGACAGGACGGGAGCAGTTCTTC. Its translation is CASSSTGREQFF.

In its sample, this clone was seen once. The J gene is TRBJ2-5, the V gene TRBV6-5; 10 nucleotides match TRBD2. V was pared by 7 bases and J by 3 bases, with 2 bases of the junction left unmatched. Germline values: CDR1 MNHEY, CDR2 SVGAGI. This CDR3 spans 13 amino acids. CDR3 nucleotide sequence: TGTGCCAGCACCACTAGCGGGGAAGAGACCCAGTACTTC. Its protein product is CASTTSGEETQYF.

The chain employs TRBV24-1 and TRBJ2-3, with 7 bases aligning to TRBD1. V lost 4 bases to trimming and J lost 2 bases; unmatched junction nucleotides: 8. The V gene's germline CDR1 is KGHDR and CDR2 SFDVKD. The CDR3 spans 16 residues. DNA for the CDR3: TGTGCCACCAGTGACCCACTGACAGGGAACACAGATACGCAGTATTTT. Protein: CATSDPLTGNTDTQYF.

The genes are TRBV5-5 and TRBJ1-2; 8 bases fit TRBD1. The CDR3 contains 13 residues. Trimming removed 3 bases from V and 3 bases from J; junction bases left unmatched: 1. CDR1 and CDR2 from the germline V gene are SGHKS and YYEKEE (reference sequence). This CDR3 is CASSSDRDYGYTF. The DNA of the CDR3 is TGTGCCAGCAGCTCGGACAGGGACTATGGCTACACCTTC.